These 19 T cell receptor beta chains share one sample of origin, sequenced in a study of human T cells and chemical hapten exposure (dated by TCRdb to the early 2020s). The time point label on this specimen signifies: pre-sensitization, week 0. This specimen's treatment or condition label, per the study, means: therapeutic diphenylcyclopropenone sensitization with weekly scalp DPC. The method behind the library was RACE. The instrument given in TCRdb is NextSeq 500. TCRdb handled the public reads itself, with Q25 trimming in fastp and clone calling in MiXCR, and kept productive beta chains. CDR3 protein sequences are deduplicated, and each keeps its most common genes and DNA. The sample table lists about 80,000 distinct CDR3 sequences, around 13% of them with a count of one. The ten largest clones add up to 4.6% of the sample. The input for sequencing was whole blood, taken in connection with sensitization to the hapten diphenylcyclopropenone (DPC). The receptors were gathered from a woman aged 50 to 60 with alopecia areata. Some clones in this sample may be carry-over from other donors' samples.

This clonotype turned up a few times. The genes are TRBV6-2 or TRBV6-3 and TRBJ2-1; 8 bases are shared with TRBD1. This CDR3 comprises 13 residues. After removal of 5 bases from V and 6 bases from J, the junction contained 3 bases not matched to a gene. Germline lookup yields CDR1 MNHEY and CDR2 SVGEGT. The CDR3 DNA follows: TGTGCCAGCAGTCGACAGGGGACCAATGAGCAGTTCTTC. Protein sequence: CASSRQGTNEQFF.

This clonotype was found many times. The chain combines TRBV7-9 with TRBJ2-3, with 8 nucleotides matching TRBD2. There are 16 residues in the CDR3. The V gene's germline CDR1 is SEHNR and CDR2 FQNEAQ (reference sequence). Trimming took 2 bases from V and 6 from J; bases not matched to a gene: 10. Written as DNA, the CDR3 is TGTGCCAGCAGCTTAACGACCGGGAGGGCCTCGGATACGCAGTATTTT. Its protein is CASSLTTGRASDTQYF.

This clonotype was recorded a few times. The chain couples TRBV11-2 to TRBJ2-5; 7 nucleotides line up with TRBD1. The ends lost 5 bases at V and 5 bases at J; junction bases unmatched: 8. The CDR3 has 14 amino acids. CDR1 and CDR2 (germline): SGHAT, FQNNGV. The CDR3 spells CASSVRQGVETQYF. The CDR3 nucleotides are TGTGCCAGCAGCGTCCGACAGGGTGTCGAGACCCAGTACTTC. Drawing the rest from reference TRBV11-2 and TRBJ2-5, the complete variable domain is EAGVAQSPRYKIIEKRQSVAFWCNPISGHATLYWYQQILGQGPKLLIQFQNNGVVDDSQLPKDRFSAERLKGVDSTLKIQPAKLEDSAVYLCASSVRQGVETQYFGPGTRLLVL.

J is TRBJ1-3 and V is TRBV12-3 or TRBV12-4; D not certain. The V end was cut by 3 bases, the J end by 0 bases, with 12 bases between. The CDR3 contains 16 residues. The CDR3 DNA reads as TGTGCCAGCAGTTTGGACGGCGGATACTCTGGAAACACCATATATTTT. Residues: CASSLDGGYSGNTIYF.

A note on this clonotype: Relative to the germline gene, one junction end is altered; a read error may explain this. V usage is TRBV27 and J usage is TRBJ2-1; 10 bases match TRBD2. The CDR3 loop spans 15 amino acids. Per the germline V gene, CDR1 is MNHEY and CDR2 is SMNVEV (reference sequence). The CDR3 protein is CASSKLAGGLNEQFF. For the CDR3, the DNA is TGTGCCAGCAGTAAATTAGCGGGAGGACTTAATGAGCAGTTCTTT.

CDR3 residues: CSVGAGGPSDTQYF. The CDR3, as DNA: TGCAGCGTAGGAGCGGGAGGGCCCTCAGATACGCAGTATTTT. The chain carries TRBV29-1 and TRBJ2-3; 10 bases map to TRBD2. This CDR3 spans 14 amino acids. The germline V gene encodes CDR1 SQVTM and CDR2 ANQGSEA. Trimming at V came to 6 bases and at J to 4 bases, leaving 7 bases not matched to a gene.

V and J are TRBV6-6 and TRBJ2-1; D not certain. The CDR3 is made up of 11 amino acids. Trimming stripped 3 bases from V and 8 bases from J, with 5 bases between. In germline, CDR1 is MNHNY, CDR2 SVGAGI (reference sequence). The CDR3: CASSYSHEQFF. Here the CDR3 DNA reads TGTGCCAGCAGTTATTCCCATGAGCAGTTCTTC.

The chain recombines TRBV2 with TRBJ2-5; no reliable D call. Looked up from germline, CDR1 is SNHLY and CDR2 is FYNNEI. This CDR3 has 10 residues. V was trimmed by 7 bases and J by 4 bases, leaving 4 bases between them. As DNA, the CDR3 is TGTGCCAGCAATCGAGAGACCCAGTACTTC. Protein product: CASNRETQYF.

The chain uses TRBV18 and TRBJ1-6; D not resolved. The germline V and J ends were trimmed by 1 base and 9 bases, with 13 bases remaining between them. The CDR3 is 15 residues long. Germline V gene data show CDR1 as KGHSH and CDR2 as LQKENI. CDR3 bases: TGTGCCAGCTCACCACTTGGGGAGGGTGCTTCACCCCTCCACTTT. Translated: CASSPLGEGASPLHF.

There are a few counts of this clonotype. V is TRBV20-1 and J is TRBJ2-7; D may correspond to TRBD1 or TRBD2 (5 bases each). V lost 1 base and J 5 bases, leaving 9 bases between the germline ends. Germline values: CDR1 DFQATT, CDR2 SNEGSKA (reference sequence). The CDR3 spans 12 residues. Written as DNA, the CDR3 is TGCAGTGCTAGAGGTCGGGGCCACGAGCAGTACTTC. Translation gives CSARGRGHEQYF.

A note on this clonotype: This clone may be a read error of a much larger clone one base away. This rearrangement joins TRBV11-2 to TRBJ2-7, with D hard to call. The CDR3 totals 12 residues. Germline values: CDR1 SGHAT, CDR2 FQNNGV. The V and J ends lost 2 bases and 2 bases respectively, with 4 bases between them. This CDR3 is CASSLSPYEQYF. CDR3 DNA sequence: TGTGCCAGCAGCTTAAGCCCCTACGAGCAGTACTTC.

This clonotype was seen only a few times. The chain joins TRBV5-1 to TRBJ1-1; 10 bases align to TRBD1. V dropped 2 bases and J dropped 6; count of bases not matched to a gene: 1. Germline values: CDR1 SGHRS, CDR2 YFSETQ. This CDR3 spans 13 amino acids. The CDR3 DNA sequence: TGCGCCAGCAGCTTAGGGACAGGGGCTGAAGCTTTCTTT. This codes for CASSLGTGAEAFF.

This clonotype was seen a handful of times. This rearrangement joins TRBV9 to TRBJ2-2, with 10 positions matching TRBD2. With V trimmed by 6 bases and J by 6 bases, 5 bases remained unmatched. This CDR3 spans 14 amino acids. Germline V gene data show CDR1 as SGDLS and CDR2 as YYNGEE. The CDR3 spells CASTSGRFAGELFF. The CDR3 DNA reads as TGTGCCAGCACTAGCGGGAGATTTGCCGGGGAGCTGTTTTTT. Together with reference TRBV9 and TRBJ2-2, the CDR3 gives the full variable domain: DSGVTQTPKHLITATGQRVTLRCSPRSGDLSVYWYQQSLDQGLQFLIQYYNGEERAKGNILERFSAQQFPDLHSELNLSSLELGDSALYFCASTSGRFAGELFFGEGSRLTVL.

The rearrangement uses TRBV12-3 or TRBV12-4 and TRBJ2-2; 13 bases line up with TRBD2. V gave up 5 bases and J gave up 6 bases; unmatched junction bases: 6. The CDR3 is made up of 16 amino acids. CDR3 DNA: TGTGCCAGCAGTCCCAGGACTAGCGGGAGTCCCGGGGAGCTGTTTTTT. It specifies CASSPRTSGSPGELFF.

This clonotype was recorded many times. This sequence joins TRBV7-6 and TRBJ1-5; unclear D gene. CDR3 length: 13 amino acids. Germline V CDR1 and CDR2: SGHVS, FNYEAQ. V dropped 1 base and J dropped 8 bases, with 9 bases sitting between them. The CDR3 region is CASSLEPLEPQHF. The DNA for the CDR3 is TGTGCCAGCAGCTTAGAACCCCTGGAGCCCCAGCATTTT.

V usage is TRBV11-2 and J usage is TRBJ2-5, with D tentatively TRBD1 or TRBD2 (5 bases each). The CDR3 has 16 amino acids. In germline, CDR1 is SGHAT, CDR2 FQNNGV. Between the trimmed V and J ends, which lost 3 bases and 3 bases, there was a span of 17 bases. DNA for the CDR3: TGTGCCAGCAGCTTCCGTCGGGGCAAAGGAGAAGAGACCCAGTACTTC. Translated, it gives CASSFRRGKGEETQYF.

This clonotype appeared a few times. The V gene is TRBV7-2, the J gene TRBJ1-5; D is uncertain. V lost 7 bases, J lost 0 bases, and 13 bases lay in between. In germline, CDR1 is SGHTA, CDR2 FQGNSA. The CDR3 runs to 15 residues. The CDR3 sequence is CASTRMWDSNQPQHF. CDR3 nucleotides: TGTGCCAGCACCCGTATGTGGGATAGCAATCAGCCCCAGCATTTT.

The chain recombines TRBV18 with TRBJ2-5, with unresolved D. Germline V lookup: CDR1 KGHSH, CDR2 LQKENI. The CDR3 is 14 residues long. Trimming left V 4 bases short and J 3 bases short, with 12 bases between. CDR3 DNA sequence: TGTGCCAGCTCACAACGGCAGCCAGAAGAGACCCAGTACTTC. Its protein is CASSQRQPEETQYF.

The chain has TRBV2 and TRBJ1-4, with D possibly TRBD1 on 6 matching bases. V was shortened by 6 bases and J by 7 bases, with 15 bases between the two germline ends. CDR1 is SNHLY, CDR2 FYNNEI, per germline. CDR3 length equals 14 residues. The CDR3 nucleotides are TGTGCCAGCAGCGAGGACAGCGCATTTGAAAAACTGTTTTTT. Translation gives CASSEDSAFEKLFF.